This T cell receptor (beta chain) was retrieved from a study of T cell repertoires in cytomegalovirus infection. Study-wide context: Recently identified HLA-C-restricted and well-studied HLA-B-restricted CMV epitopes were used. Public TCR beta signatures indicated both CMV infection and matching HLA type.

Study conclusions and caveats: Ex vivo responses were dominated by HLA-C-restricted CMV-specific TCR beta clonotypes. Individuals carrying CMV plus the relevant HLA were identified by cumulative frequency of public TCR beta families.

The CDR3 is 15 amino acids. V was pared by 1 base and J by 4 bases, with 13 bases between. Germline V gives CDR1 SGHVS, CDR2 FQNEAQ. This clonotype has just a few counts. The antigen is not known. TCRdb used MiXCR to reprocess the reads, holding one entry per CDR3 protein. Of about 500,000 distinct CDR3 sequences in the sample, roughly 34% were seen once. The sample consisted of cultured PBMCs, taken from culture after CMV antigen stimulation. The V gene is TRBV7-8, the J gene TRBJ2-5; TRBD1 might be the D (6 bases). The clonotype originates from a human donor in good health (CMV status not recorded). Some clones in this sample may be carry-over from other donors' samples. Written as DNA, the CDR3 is TGTGCCAGCAGCTTAGATGGGGTCAGGGGAGAGACCCAGTACTTC. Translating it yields CASSLDGVRGETQYF.